This passage covers 19 T cell receptor beta chains from one sample sequenced in a study of blood T cell repertoires in COVID-19. Clones were sequenced by immunoSEQ multiplex PCR, and TCRdb holds only the in-frame ones, with some missing. Altogether around 140,000 clones are present, approximately 89% being singletons, with the ten largest covering around 1.6%. Sequenced material: peripheral blood. The source of these receptors is a human donor in a cohort sampled during active COVID-19.

The chain employs TRBV7-2 and TRBJ2-5; no firm D call. Trimming cost V 2 bases and J 5 bases, with 9 bases left between them. CDR3 length equals 13 residues. In germline, CDR1 is SGHTA, CDR2 FQGNSA. CDR3 DNA sequence: TGTGCCAGCAGCTTAAGACCGGGTGAGACCCAGTACTTC. Amino acid sequence: CASSLRPGETQYF. Complete variable domain (other parts from reference TRBV7-2 and TRBJ2-5): GAGVSQSPSNKVTEKGKDVELRCDPISGHTALYWYRQSLGQGLEFLIYFQGNSAPDKSGLPSDRFSAERTGGSVSTLTIQRTQQEDSAVYLCASSLRPGETQYFGPGTRLLVL.

The genes are TRBV7-2 and TRBJ1-1; possibly TRBD1 for D (6 bases). Germline loops: CDR1 SGHTA, CDR2 FQGNSA. The CDR3 contains 14 residues. V gave up 4 bases and J gave up 0 bases, with 9 bases separating them. DNA for the CDR3: TGTGCCAGCAGCTCACAGGGAATGAACACTGAAGCTTTCTTT. Translated, it gives CASSSQGMNTEAFF.

The gene calls are TRBV4-1 and TRBJ2-1, with D possibly being TRBD2 (6 bases). CDR1 and CDR2 from the germline V gene are MGHRA and YSYEKL. The V end lost 0 bases, the J end lost 4 bases, and 10 bases lay between the germline ends. This CDR3 is built from 15 residues. The DNA of the CDR3 is TGCGCCAGCAGCCAAGAAGTAGCGGCTTACAATGAGCAGTTCTTC. Translated, it gives CASSQEVAAYNEQFF.

The CDR3 region is CVRQYGGPSQKQFF. CDR3 sequence (DNA): TGTGTCAGACAGTACGGGGGGCCAAGCCAGAAGCAGTTCTTC. The chain has TRBV7-5 and TRBJ2-1; TRBD2 is the table's D call and was not checked against the DNA. TRBV7-5 is shown as a pseudogene. The length of the CDR3 is 14 residues.

The V gene is TRBV20-1, the J gene TRBJ1-1; a possible D gene is TRBD1 (5 bases). This CDR3 has 11 residues. CDR1 is DFQATT and CDR2 is SNEGSKA in the germline V gene (reference sequence). V dropped 5 bases and J dropped 4 bases, with 8 bases sitting between them. CDR3 in amino acids: CSAGRGTEAFF. The CDR3 nucleotides are TGCAGTGCTGGGAGGGGCACTGAAGCTTTCTTT.

V gene TRBV9 combines with J gene TRBJ2-3; no definite D call. The ends were cut back, 0 bases at V and 2 bases at J, with 10 bases in the middle. This CDR3 has 15 amino acids. Germline lookup yields CDR1 SGDLS and CDR2 YYNGEE. The CDR3 DNA reads as TGTGCCAGCAGCGTAGGAGTCTACTTCACAGATACGCAGTATTTT. As protein: CASSVGVYFTDTQYF.

This clone was seen a handful of times. The genes are TRBV2 and TRBJ2-2, with D possibly being TRBD2 (6 bases). Per germline, CDR1 SNHLY and CDR2 FYNNEI. The CDR3 has 13 amino acids. Trimming left V 4 bases short and J 7 bases short, with 10 bases between. The DNA for the CDR3 is TGTGCCAGCAGTGTACTAGCAAGCGGGGAGCTGTTTTTT. It codes for CASSVLASGELFF.

The chain uses TRBV7-9 and TRBJ2-3, with a possible D match to TRBD2 (6 bases). CDR1 and CDR2 from the germline V gene are SEHNR and FQNEAQ (reference sequence). The CDR3 is 15 amino acids. Trimming removed 2 bases from V and 3 bases from J, with 12 bases in between. The CDR3 DNA reads as TGTGCCAGCAGCTTACCACTAGCAGAGACAGATACGCAGTATTTT. It is translated as CASSLPLAETDTQYF.

The chain is built from TRBV21-1 and TRBJ1-5. TRBV21-1 is designated a pseudogene. CDR3 length: 17 residues. CDR3 residues: CASSTKESPQRNQPQHF. The CDR3 nucleotides read TGTGCCAGCAGCACTAAAGAGAGCCCTCAGCGAAACCAGCCCCAGCATTTT.

This clone was seen just once. The rearrangement joins TRBV5-1 to TRBJ2-7; unclear D gene. The CDR3 length is 13 residues. The germline gives CDR1 SGHRS, CDR2 YFSETQ. The V end lost 4 bases, the J end lost 1 base, and 9 bases lay between the germline ends. The chain's CDR3 is CASSPMSSYEQYF. CDR3 sequence (DNA): TGCGCCAGCAGCCCCATGTCATCCTACGAGCAGTACTTC.

The rearrangement uses TRBV5-4 and TRBJ2-1, with 8 bases fitting TRBD1. With V trimmed by 4 bases and J by 2 bases, 8 bases remained unmatched. The germline V gene has CDR1 SGHNT and CDR2 YYREEE (reference sequence). The CDR3 consists of 16 residues. The CDR3 bases are TGTGCCAGCAGCCCTGGGGGGACAGGTACCTACAATGAGCAGTTCTTC. It specifies CASSPGGTGTYNEQFF.

In its sample, this clone was seen once. This chain joins TRBV10-3 and TRBJ1-4, with D perhaps TRBD1 (5 bases). V was shortened by 2 bases and J by 1 base, with 8 bases between the two germline ends. Germline V gene data show CDR1 as ENHRY and CDR2 as SYGVKD. This CDR3 has 15 amino acids. The CDR3 DNA reads TGTGCCATCAGTGAGGGGGGAGGAACTAATGAAAAACTGTTTTTT. It translates to CAISEGGGTNEKLFF.

The chain links TRBV7-9 to TRBJ2-3; no definite D call. The CDR3 sequence is 12 residues long. V was cut by 4 bases and J by 0 bases, with 2 bases left in between. Germline values: CDR1 SEHNR, CDR2 FQNEAQ (reference sequence). CDR3 region: CASSSSTDTQYF. CDR3 coding DNA: TGTGCCAGCAGCTCGAGCACAGATACGCAGTATTTT. The whole variable domain, remainder taken from reference TRBV7-9 and TRBJ2-3, is DTGVSQNPRHKITKRGQNVTFRCDPISEHNRLYWYRQTLGQGPEFLTYFQNEAQLEKSRLLSDRFSAERPKGSFSTLEIQRTEQGDSAMYLCASSSSTDTQYFGPGTRLTVL.

The rearrangement uses TRBV18 and TRBJ1-3; D gene unclear. Trimming shortened V by 3 bases and J by 5 bases, and 11 bases separated the two germline ends. CDR3 length: 14 amino acids. CDR1 is KGHSH, CDR2 LQKENI, per germline. The CDR3 reads CASSPGPFRNTIYF. The DNA for the CDR3 is TGTGCCAGCTCACCTGGGCCTTTTCGAAACACCATATATTTT.

This rearrangement joins TRBV5-1 to TRBJ1-1, with D tentatively TRBD1 (6 bases). Germline CDR1 SGHRS, CDR2 YFSETQ. This CDR3 spans 13 amino acids. Trimming left V 4 bases short and J 4 bases short, with 11 bases between. CDR3 amino acids: CASSNVGGTEAFF. The CDR3 coding sequence is TGCGCCAGCAGCAATGTAGGGGGCACTGAAGCTTTCTTT. Filled out from reference TRBV5-1 and TRBJ1-1, the complete variable domain reads KAGVTQTPRYLIKTRGQQVTLSCSPISGHRSVSWYQQTPGQGLQFLFEYFSETQRNKGNFPGRFSGRQFSNSRSEMNVSTLELGDSALYLCASSNVGGTEAFFGQGTRLTVV.

The chain couples TRBV19 to TRBJ2-1, with 8 bases lining up with TRBD1. Germline V gives CDR1 LNHDA, CDR2 SQIVND (reference sequence). The CDR3 is 14 amino acids. Trimming at V came to 7 bases and at J to 9 bases, leaving 11 bases not matched to a gene. CDR3 in DNA: TGTGCCAGTAAGAGCCGGACAGGGAGGTCTGAGCAGTTCTTC. It translates to CASKSRTGRSEQFF.

The CDR3 DNA is TGTGCCAGCAGGGTACAGGGCATGGGGAACACTGAAGCTTTCTTT. Translated, it gives CASRVQGMGNTEAFF. The V call is TRBV2, the J call TRBJ1-1; weak D call: TRBD1 (6 bases). This CDR3 is built from 15 residues. From germline, CDR1 is SNHLY and CDR2 FYNNEI. The V and J ends lost 6 bases and 1 base respectively, with 15 bases between them.

The chain recombines TRBV5-1 with TRBJ2-2; the match to TRBD2 covers 8 bases. The V segment lost 0 bases and the J segment 5 bases; nucleotides outside the gene matches: 12. The CDR3 is 18 amino acids. Germline CDR1 SGHRS, CDR2 YFSETQ. In DNA form, the CDR3 reads TGCGCCAGCAGCTTGGTCCCTTTAAGCGGGGGATCAACCGGGGAGCTGTTTTTT. Translation gives CASSLVPLSGGSTGELFF.

CDR3 DNA: TGCGCCAGCAGCTTGGTTCAGGTTAATGAGCAGTTCTTC. This translates into CASSLVQVNEQFF. This rearrangement joins TRBV5-1 to TRBJ2-1; D is undetermined. This CDR3 is built from 13 residues. The germline V gene has CDR1 SGHRS and CDR2 YFSETQ. The V end was cut by 0 bases, the J end by 7 bases, with 8 bases between. The full variable domain, its missing parts supplied by reference TRBV5-1 and TRBJ2-1, is KAGVTQTPRYLIKTRGQQVTLSCSPISGHRSVSWYQQTPGQGLQFLFEYFSETQRNKGNFPGRFSGRQFSNSRSEMNVSTLELGDSALYLCASSLVQVNEQFFGPGTRLTVL.